Below are 2 T cell receptor beta chains sequenced from a single sample in a study of CD8 T cells in Susac syndrome. 0.5 to 1 ug RNA was reverse transcribed with random hexamers. A single record per CDR3 protein comes from TCRdb applying MiXCR to the immunoSEQ multiplex PCR reads. The sample shows fewer than 85,000 distinct CDR3 sequences, less than 95% of them seen only once. The source material was CD8+ T cells from PBMCs. The source of these receptors is a human donor with Susac syndrome.

This chain uses TRBV11-2 with TRBJ1-1; D gene uncertain. CDR3 length equals 15 residues. In germline, CDR1 is SGHAT, CDR2 FQNNGV. The V end lost 4 bases, the J end lost 0 bases, and 12 bases lay between the germline ends. The CDR3 DNA reads as TGTGCCAGCAGCTCTGGGCGCGGCATGAACACTGAAGCTTTCTTT. It specifies CASSSGRGMNTEAFF.

The chain couples TRBV11-2 to TRBJ2-7; 10 bases match TRBD1. Germline V gene data show CDR1 as SGHAT and CDR2 as FQNNGV. The CDR3 has 16 amino acids. V trimming: 3 bases; J trimming: 3 bases; junction bases outside the gene matches: 8. CDR3 loop: CASSFPTGGANYEQYF. Written as DNA, the CDR3 is TGTGCCAGCAGCTTCCCGACAGGGGGCGCAAACTACGAGCAGTACTTC.